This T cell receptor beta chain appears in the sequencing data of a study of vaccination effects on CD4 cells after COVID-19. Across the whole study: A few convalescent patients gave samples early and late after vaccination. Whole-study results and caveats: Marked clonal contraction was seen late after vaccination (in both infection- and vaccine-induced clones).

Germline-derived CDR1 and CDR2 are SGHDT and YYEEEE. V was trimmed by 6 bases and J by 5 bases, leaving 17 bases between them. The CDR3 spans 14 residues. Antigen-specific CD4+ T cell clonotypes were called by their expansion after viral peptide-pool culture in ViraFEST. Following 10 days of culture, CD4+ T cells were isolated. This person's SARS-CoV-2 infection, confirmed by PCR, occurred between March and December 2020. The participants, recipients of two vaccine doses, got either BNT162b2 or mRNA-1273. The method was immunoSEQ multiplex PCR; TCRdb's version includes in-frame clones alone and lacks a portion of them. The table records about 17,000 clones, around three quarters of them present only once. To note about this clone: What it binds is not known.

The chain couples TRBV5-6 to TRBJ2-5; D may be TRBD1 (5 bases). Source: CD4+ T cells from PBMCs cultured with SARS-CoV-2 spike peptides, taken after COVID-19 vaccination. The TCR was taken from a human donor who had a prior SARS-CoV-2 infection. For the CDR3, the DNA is TGTGCCAGCAAGCGTAGGGGTATAGGGGAGACCCAGTACTTC. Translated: CASKRRGIGETQYF.